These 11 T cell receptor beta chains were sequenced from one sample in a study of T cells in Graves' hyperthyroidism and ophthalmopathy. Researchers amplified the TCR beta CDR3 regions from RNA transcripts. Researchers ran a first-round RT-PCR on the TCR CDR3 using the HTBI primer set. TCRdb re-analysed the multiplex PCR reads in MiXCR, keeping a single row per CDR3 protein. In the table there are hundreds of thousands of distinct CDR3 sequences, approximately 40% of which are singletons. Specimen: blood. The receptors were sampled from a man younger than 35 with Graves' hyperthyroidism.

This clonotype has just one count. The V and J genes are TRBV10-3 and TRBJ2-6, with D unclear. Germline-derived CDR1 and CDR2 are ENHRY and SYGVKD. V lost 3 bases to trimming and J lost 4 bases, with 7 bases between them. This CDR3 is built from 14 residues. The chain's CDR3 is CAISDSPGANVLTF. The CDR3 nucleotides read TGTGCCATCAGTGATAGTCCAGGGGCCAACGTCCTGACTTTC.

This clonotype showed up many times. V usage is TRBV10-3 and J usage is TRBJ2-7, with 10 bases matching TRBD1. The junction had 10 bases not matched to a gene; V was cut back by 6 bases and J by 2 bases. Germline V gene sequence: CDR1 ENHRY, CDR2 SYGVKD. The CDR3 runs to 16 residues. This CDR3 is CAIRSAAGQGAYEQYF. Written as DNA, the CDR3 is TGTGCCATCAGATCGGCGGCCGGACAGGGGGCCTACGAGCAGTACTTC.

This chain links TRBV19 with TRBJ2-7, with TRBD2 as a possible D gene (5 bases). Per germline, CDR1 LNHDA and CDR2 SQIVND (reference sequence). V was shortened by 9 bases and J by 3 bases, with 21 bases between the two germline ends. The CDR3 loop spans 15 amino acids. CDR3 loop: CASSYSLGLLYEQYF. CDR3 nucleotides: TGTGCCAGCAGTTATTCTCTAGGACTCCTCTACGAGCAGTACTTC.

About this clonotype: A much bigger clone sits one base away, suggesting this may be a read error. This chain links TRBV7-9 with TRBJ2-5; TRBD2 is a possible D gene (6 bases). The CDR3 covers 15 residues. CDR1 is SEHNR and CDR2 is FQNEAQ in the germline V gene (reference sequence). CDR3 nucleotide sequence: TGTGCCAGCAGCCCTCCCCATGCTAGCGCAGAGACCCGGTACTTC. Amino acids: CASSPPHASAETRYF.

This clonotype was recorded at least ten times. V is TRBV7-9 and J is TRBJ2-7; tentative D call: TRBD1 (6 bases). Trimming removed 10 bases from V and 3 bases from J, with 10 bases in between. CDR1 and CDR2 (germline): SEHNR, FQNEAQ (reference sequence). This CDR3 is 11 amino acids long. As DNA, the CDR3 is TGTGCCACCGCACAGGGCTACGAGCAGTACTTC. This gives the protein CATAQGYEQYF.

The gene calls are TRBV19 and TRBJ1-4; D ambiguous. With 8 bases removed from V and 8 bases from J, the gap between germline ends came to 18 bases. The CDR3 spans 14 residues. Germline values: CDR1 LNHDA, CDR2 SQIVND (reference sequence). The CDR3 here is CASCTTGTGEKLFF. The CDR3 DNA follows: TGTGCCAGTTGTACCACTGGAACGGGGGAAAAACTGTTTTTT.

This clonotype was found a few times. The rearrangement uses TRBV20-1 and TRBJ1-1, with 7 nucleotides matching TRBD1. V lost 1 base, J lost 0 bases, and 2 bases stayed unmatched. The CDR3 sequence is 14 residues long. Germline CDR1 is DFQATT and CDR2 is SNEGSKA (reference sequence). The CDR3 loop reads CSARAGQLNTEAFF. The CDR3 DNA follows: TGCAGTGCTAGAGCGGGACAGCTGAACACTGAAGCTTTCTTT.

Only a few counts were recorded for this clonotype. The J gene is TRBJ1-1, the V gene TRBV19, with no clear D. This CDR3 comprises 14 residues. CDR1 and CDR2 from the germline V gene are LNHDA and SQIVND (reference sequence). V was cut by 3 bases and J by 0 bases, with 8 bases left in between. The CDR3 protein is CASSIRVLNTEAFF. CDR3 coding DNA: TGTGCCAGTAGTATTAGGGTACTGAACACTGAAGCTTTCTTT.

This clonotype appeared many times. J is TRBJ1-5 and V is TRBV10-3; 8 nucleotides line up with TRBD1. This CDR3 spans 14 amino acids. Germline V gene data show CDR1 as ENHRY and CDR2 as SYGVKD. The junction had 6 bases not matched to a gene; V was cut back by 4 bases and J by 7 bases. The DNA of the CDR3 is TGTGCCATCAGTGCGACAGGGGAAGTACAGCCCCAGCATTTT. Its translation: CAISATGEVQPQHF.

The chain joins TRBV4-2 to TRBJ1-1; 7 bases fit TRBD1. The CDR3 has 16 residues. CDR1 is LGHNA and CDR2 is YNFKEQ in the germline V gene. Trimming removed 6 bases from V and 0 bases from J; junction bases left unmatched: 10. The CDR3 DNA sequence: TGTGCCAGCAGTCGAGGAGGGGGCCTAATGAACACTGAAGCTTTCTTT. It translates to CASSRGGGLMNTEAFF.

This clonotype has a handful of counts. The CDR3 region has the DNA TGCGCCAGCAGCTTGGGGTTGAATAATTCACCCCTCCACTTT. Its protein is CASSLGLNNSPLHF. The chain employs TRBV5-1 and TRBJ1-6; D unclear. Germline V lookup: CDR1 SGHRS, CDR2 YFSETQ. V was clipped by 0 bases and J by 5 bases, with 6 bases between them. The CDR3 loop spans 14 amino acids. Variable domain in full (rest from reference TRBV5-1 and TRBJ1-6): KAGVTQTPRYLIKTRGQQVTLSCSPISGHRSVSWYQQTPGQGLQFLFEYFSETQRNKGNFPGRFSGRQFSNSRSEMNVSTLELGDSALYLCASSLGLNNSPLHFGNGTRLTVT.